This T cell receptor beta chain was obtained from a study of blood T cell repertoires in COVID-19. The CDR3 extends over 15 amino acids. Germline loops: CDR1 MDHEN, CDR2 SYDVKM. Trimming pared 2 bases from V and 4 bases from J, leaving 12 bases between. TCRdb keeps only in-frame clones here, not all; method: immunoSEQ multiplex PCR. The sample has some 100,000 clones; around 82% are singletons. The receptor's source is a woman aged 45-60 years with acute or convalescent COVID-19. Sequencing input: peripheral blood. V usage is TRBV28 and J usage is TRBJ2-1; TRBD2 might be the D (5 bases). The CDR3 loop is CASSLGSAGYNEQFF. In nucleotides, the CDR3 is TGTGCCAGCAGTTTAGGTAGCGCCGGTTACAATGAGCAGTTCTTC.